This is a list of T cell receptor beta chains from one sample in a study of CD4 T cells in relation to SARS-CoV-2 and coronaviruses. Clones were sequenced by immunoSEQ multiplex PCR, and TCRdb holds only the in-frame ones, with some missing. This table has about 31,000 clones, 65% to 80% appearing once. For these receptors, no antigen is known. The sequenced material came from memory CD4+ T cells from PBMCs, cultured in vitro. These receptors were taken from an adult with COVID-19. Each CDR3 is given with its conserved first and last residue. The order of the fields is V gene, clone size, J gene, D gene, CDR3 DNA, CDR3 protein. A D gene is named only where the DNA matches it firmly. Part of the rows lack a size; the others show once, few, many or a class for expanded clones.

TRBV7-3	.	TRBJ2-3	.	TGTGCCAGCAGCTTAGGTCTTCTAGTAGGGGATACGCAGTATTTT	CASSLGLLVGDTQYF
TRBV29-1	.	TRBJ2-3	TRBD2	TGCAGCTCAAAAATAGCGGGAGGGAGAGGAGCTAGCACAGATACGCAGTATTTT	CSSKIAGGRGASTDTQYF
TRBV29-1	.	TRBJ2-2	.	TGCAGCGTTTACAATCCGGGACGGTACACCGGGGAGCTGTTTTTT	CSVYNPGRYTGELFF
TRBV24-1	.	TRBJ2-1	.	TGTGCCACCAGTGACTCGGGACGCTCCTACAATGAGCAGTTCTTC	CATSDSGRSYNEQFF
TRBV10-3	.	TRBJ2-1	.	TGTGCCATCATGAGTGCGGCCCCGTACAATGAGCAGTTCTTC	CAIMSAAPYNEQFF
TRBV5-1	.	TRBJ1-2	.	TGCGCCAGCAGCTTGGTACAGGGCGAATCCTATAACTATGGCTACACCTTC	CASSLVQGESYNYGYTF
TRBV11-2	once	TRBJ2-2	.	TGTGCCAGCAGCTTAGGTCTGGCCGGGGAGCTGTTTTTT	CASSLGLAGELFF
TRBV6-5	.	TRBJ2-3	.	TGTGCCAGCAGCCGCGGCACAGATACGCAGTATTTT	CASSRGTDTQYF
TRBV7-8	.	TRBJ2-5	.	TGTGCCAGCACCCCTGGCAGGCCGGGTTTAGGTAAACAAGAGACCCAGTACTTC	CASTPGRPGLGKQETQYF
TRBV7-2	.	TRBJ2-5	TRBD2	TGTGCCAGCAGCTCGGGTGGGCGGGAGCTGGAGACCCAGTACTTC	CASSSGGRELETQYF
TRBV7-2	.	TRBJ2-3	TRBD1	TGTGCCAGCAGCTCCACCCCGGGACAGGGGGCTGGGTATTTT	CASSSTPGQGAGYF
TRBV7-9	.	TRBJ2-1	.	TGTGCCAGCAGCTTAATCTCACAGGAGCAGTTCTTC	CASSLISQEQFF
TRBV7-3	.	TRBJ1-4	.	TGTGCCAGCAGCTCGAACCTGGGCGGTAATGAAAAACTGTTTTTT	CASSSNLGGNEKLFF
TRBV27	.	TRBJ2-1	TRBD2	TGTGCCAGCAGTTTATCGTTCGCGGGAGAGGTCGATGAGCAGTTCTTC	CASSLSFAGEVDEQFF
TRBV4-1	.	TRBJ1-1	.	TGCGCCAGCAGCCAAGAGGAGGCAGGGCGGACTGAAGCTTTCTTT	CASSQEEAGRTEAFF
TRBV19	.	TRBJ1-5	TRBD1	TGTGCCAGTAGTAGTCAGGACAGGATTAATCAGCCCCAGCATTTT	CASSSQDRINQPQHF
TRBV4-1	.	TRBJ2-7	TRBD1	TGCGCCAGCAGCCAAGTGCGACAGGGGACCTACGAGCAGTACTTC	CASSQVRQGTYEQYF
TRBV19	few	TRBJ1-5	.	TGTGCCAGTAGTAGTACCCCAGCAGGGGCCAATCAGCCCCAGCATTTT	CASSSTPAGANQPQHF
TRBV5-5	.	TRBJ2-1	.	TGTGCCAGCAGCTTTTTTGGGAACTCCTACAATGAGCAGTTCTTC	CASSFFGNSYNEQFF
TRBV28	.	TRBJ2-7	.	TGTGCCAGCAACAGGGCACCTTTCGAGCAGTACTTC	CASNRAPFEQYF
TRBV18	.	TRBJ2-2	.	TGTGCCAGCTCACCACGGAGGAACACCGGGGAGCTGTTTTTT	CASSPRRNTGELFF
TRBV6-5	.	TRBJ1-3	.	TGTGCCAGCAGTCGGACATTCTATTCTGGAAACACCATATATTTT	CASSRTFYSGNTIYF
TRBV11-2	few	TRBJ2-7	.	TGTGCCAGCAGCTTAACCTACGAGCAGTACTTC	CASSLTYEQYF
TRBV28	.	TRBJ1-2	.	TGTGCCAGCAGTGGGACTACAGGGGGCTACACCTTC	CASSGTTGGYTF
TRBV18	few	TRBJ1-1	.	TGTGCCAGCTCACGGGACCGATCGAACACTGAAGCTTTCTTT	CASSRDRSNTEAFF
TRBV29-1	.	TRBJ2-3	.	TGCAGCGTTGCGGCTAGCGATAGAGATACGCAGTATTTT	CSVAASDRDTQYF
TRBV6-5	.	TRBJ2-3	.	TGTGCCAGCAGTTCCCGGGCAGGGAGGAGCACAGATACGCAGTATTTT	CASSSRAGRSTDTQYF
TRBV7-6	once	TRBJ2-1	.	TGTGCCAGCAGCTCAGCTAGCAGCTACAATGAGCAGTTCTTC	CASSSASSYNEQFF
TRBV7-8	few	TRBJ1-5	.	TGTGCCAGCAGCTTCGACAAAGGACAGCCCCAGCATTTT	CASSFDKGQPQHF
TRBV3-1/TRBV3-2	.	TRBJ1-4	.	TGTGCCAGCAGCCAAGAATTGGGGGCTAATGAAAAACTGTTTTTT	CASSQELGANEKLFF
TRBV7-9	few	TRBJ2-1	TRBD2	TGTGCCAGCAGCGGAAGACTAGCGAATTACAATGAGCAGTTCTTC	CASSGRLANYNEQFF
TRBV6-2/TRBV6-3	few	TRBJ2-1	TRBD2	TGTGCCAGCAGTTACTCGGCGGGAGGTGTGGATGAGCAGTTCTTC	CASSYSAGGVDEQFF
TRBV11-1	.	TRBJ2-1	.	TGTGCCAGCAGCTTAGAGCTCTCCGCGTACAATGAGCAGTTCTTC	CASSLELSAYNEQFF
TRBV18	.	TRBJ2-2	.	TGTGCCAGCTCACCGGGAAGTAGGAGAGTTAACACCGGGGAGCTGTTTTTT	CASSPGSRRVNTGELFF
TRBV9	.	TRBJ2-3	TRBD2	TGTGCCAGCACCCGACTAGCGGGGACAGATACGCAGTATTTT	CASTRLAGTDTQYF
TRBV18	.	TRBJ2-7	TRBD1	TGTGCCAGCTCCGAGGGGGCAAACTCCTACGAGCAGTACTTC	CASSEGANSYEQYF
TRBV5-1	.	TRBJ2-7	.	TGCGCCAGCAGGTATTCCGACAGGTCAACCTACGAGCAGTACTTC	CASRYSDRSTYEQYF
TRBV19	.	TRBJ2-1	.	TGTGCCAGTAGTATGAGGGGACCGTCTCTTTCCTACAATGAGCAGTTCTTC	CASSMRGPSLSYNEQFF
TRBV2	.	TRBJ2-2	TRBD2	TGTGCCAGCAGTGATTTGGGGACTAGGAACACCGGGGAGCTGTTTTTT	CASSDLGTRNTGELFF
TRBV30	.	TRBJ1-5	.	TGTGCCTGGAAGCCGGCGGGACGTAATCAGCCCCAGCATTTT	CAWKPAGRNQPQHF
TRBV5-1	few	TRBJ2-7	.	TGCGCCAGCAGCTTGGCCGGATCGACGGATACTCCGTACGAGCAGTACTTC	CASSLAGSTDTPYEQYF
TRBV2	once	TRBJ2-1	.	TGTGCCAGCAGTGAATGGCTAGACAATGAGCAGTTCTTC	CASSEWLDNEQFF
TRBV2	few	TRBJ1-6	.	TGTGCCAGCATTGACTGGGGGATGCATTCACCCCTCCACTTT	CASIDWGMHSPLHF
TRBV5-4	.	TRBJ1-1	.	TGTGCCAGCAGCTTGGGGGGAGTTTTGGCGAACACTGAAGCTTTCTTT	CASSLGGVLANTEAFF
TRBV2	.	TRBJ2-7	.	TGTGCCAGCAGTGAAGCGCTGGTCGTCGAGCAGTACTTC	CASSEALVVEQYF
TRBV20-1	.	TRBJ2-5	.	TGCAGTGAGTCCCGCCGAGAGACCCAGTACTTC	CSESRRETQYF
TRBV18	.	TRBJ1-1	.	TGTGCCAGCTCACCAAGCCCCATGAACACTGAAGCTTTCTTT	CASSPSPMNTEAFF
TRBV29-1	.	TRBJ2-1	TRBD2	TGCAGCGTCGGGGCGGGGGGGACAACGTACAATGAGCAGTTCTTC	CSVGAGGTTYNEQFF
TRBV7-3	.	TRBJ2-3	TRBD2	TGTGCCAGCAGCTTAGAGACTAGCGGGAGGGCCGGAGATACGCAGTATTTT	CASSLETSGRAGDTQYF
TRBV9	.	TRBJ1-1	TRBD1	TGTGCCAGCAGCGTTGGGGACAGCTTGAACACTGAAGCTTTCTTT	CASSVGDSLNTEAFF
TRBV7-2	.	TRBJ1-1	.	TGTGCCAGCAGCTTAGTGGGGTCGGGAACTGAAGCTTTCTTT	CASSLVGSGTEAFF
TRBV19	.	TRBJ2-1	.	TGTGCCAGTAGTATTAACTCCAACAATGAGCAGTTCTTC	CASSINSNNEQFF
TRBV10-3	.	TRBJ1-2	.	TGTGCCATCAGTGAGTCGATTGGGGGCTACACCTTC	CAISESIGGYTF
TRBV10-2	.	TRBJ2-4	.	TGCGCCAGCAGCATGGGACCCCTCGGCATTCAGTACTTC	CASSMGPLGIQYF
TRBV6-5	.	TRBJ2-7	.	TGTGCCAGCACCCCCGACGGGGCGGCGGGAGAGCAGTACTTC	CASTPDGAAGEQYF
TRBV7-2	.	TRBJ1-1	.	TGTGCCAGCAGCTCCTACGGGGGACACTTCTTTGAAGCTTTCTTT	CASSSYGGHFFEAFF
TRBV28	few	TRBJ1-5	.	TGTGCCAGCAGTTTTGTCGACAGGATTCAGCCCCAGCATTTT	CASSFVDRIQPQHF
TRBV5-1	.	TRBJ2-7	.	TGCGCCAGCAGCTTGGTCATAGGGTTTGGGGAGCAGTACTTC	CASSLVIGFGEQYF
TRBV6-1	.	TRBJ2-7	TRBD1	TGTGCCAGCACCCCGGACAGGGTGAACGAGCAGTACTTC	CASTPDRVNEQYF
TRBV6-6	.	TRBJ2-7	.	TGTGCCAGCAGCCCTAGAGTAGGCGAGCAGTACTTC	CASSPRVGEQYF